This entry is about one T cell receptor beta chain. The antigen remains undetermined. Amplification by 5'RACE using constant-segment primers produced TCR alpha and TCR beta cDNA libraries that carried sample barcodes and UMIs. TCRdb reprocessed the 5' RACE reads via MiXCR and lists one record per CDR3 protein. The sample records about 250,000 distinct CDR3 sequences, 15% being singletons. These data belong to a study of T-cell memory formation after mild COVID-19. Study as a whole: Across donors, TCR clusters were largely donor specific.

This CDR3 contains 15 residues. The V and J ends lost 0 bases and 1 base respectively, with 9 bases between them. Notes on the study in general: The study detected some responding clones in pre-infection memory, suggesting cross-reactive memory joined. Clones that contracted from day 15 to 85 were balanced CD4/CD8, while later expanders leaned CD4+.

The source of this sequence is an adult woman who had mild COVID-19 (a few samples of this study predate the infection). Cell type and time point are not known. Sequencing input: PBMCs or a T cell subset sorted from them (not recorded which). The chain has TRBV6-7 and TRBJ1-1; possibly TRBD1 for D (6 bases). TRBV6-7 is marked as an open reading frame, function uncertain. CDR3 protein: CASSYSQGTNTEAFF. The CDR3 DNA reads as TGTGCCAGCAGTTACTCGCAGGGGACGAACACTGAAGCTTTCTTT.